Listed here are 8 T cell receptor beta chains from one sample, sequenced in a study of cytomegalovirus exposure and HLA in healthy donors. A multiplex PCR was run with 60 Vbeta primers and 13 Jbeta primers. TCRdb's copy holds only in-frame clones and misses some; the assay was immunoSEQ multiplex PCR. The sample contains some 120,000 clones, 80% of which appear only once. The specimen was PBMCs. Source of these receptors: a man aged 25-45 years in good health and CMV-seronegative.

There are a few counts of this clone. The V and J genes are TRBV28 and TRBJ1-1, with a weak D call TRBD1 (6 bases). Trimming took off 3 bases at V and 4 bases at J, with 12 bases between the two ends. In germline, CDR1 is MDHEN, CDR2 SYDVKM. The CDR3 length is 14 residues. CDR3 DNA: TGTGCCAGCAGTTTGCTCAGGGGCGGCACTGAAGCTTTCTTT. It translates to CASSLLRGGTEAFF.

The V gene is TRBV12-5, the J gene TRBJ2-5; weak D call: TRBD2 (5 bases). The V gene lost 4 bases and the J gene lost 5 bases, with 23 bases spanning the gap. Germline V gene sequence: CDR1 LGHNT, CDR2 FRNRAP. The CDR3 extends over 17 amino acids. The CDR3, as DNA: TGTGCTAGTGGTTCGCTCTGGGAGCGAGCAGTGTGGGAGACCCAGTACTTC. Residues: CASGSLWERAVWETQYF.

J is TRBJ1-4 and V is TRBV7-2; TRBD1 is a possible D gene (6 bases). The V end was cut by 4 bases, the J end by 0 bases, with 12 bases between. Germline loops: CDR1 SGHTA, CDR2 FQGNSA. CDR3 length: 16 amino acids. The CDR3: CASSSVTGPTNEKLFF. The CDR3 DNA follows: TGTGCCAGCAGCTCCGTGACAGGACCAACTAATGAAAAACTGTTTTTT.

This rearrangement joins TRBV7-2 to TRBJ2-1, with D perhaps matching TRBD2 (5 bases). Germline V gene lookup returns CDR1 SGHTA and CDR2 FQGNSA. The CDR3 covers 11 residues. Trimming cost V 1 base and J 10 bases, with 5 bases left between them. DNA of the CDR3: TGTGCCAGCAGCTTAGGAGGGGAGCAGTTCTTC. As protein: CASSLGGEQFF. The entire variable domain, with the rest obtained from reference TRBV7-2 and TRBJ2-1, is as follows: GAGVSQSPSNKVTEKGKDVELRCDPISGHTALYWYRQSLGQGLEFLIYFQGNSAPDKSGLPSDRFSAERTGGSVSTLTIQRTQQEDSAVYLCASSLGGEQFFGPGTRLTVL.

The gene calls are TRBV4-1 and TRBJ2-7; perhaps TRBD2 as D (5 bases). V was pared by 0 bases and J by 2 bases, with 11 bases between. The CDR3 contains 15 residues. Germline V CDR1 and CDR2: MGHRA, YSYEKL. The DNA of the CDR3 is TGCGCCAGCAGCCAAGATCGTTTCGGGGCCTACGAGCAGTACTTC. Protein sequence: CASSQDRFGAYEQYF.

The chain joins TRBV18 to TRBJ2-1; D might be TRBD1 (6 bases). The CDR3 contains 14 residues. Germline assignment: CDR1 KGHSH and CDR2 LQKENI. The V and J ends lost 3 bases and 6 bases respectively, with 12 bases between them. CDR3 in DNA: TGTGCCAGCTCACCGAGGGACACAAGCAATGAGCAGTTCTTC. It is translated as CASSPRDTSNEQFF.

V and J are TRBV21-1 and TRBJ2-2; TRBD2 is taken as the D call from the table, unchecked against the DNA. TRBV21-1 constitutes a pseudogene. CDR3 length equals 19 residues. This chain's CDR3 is CASSEPGLAGVSSTGELFF. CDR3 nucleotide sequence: TGTGCCAGCAGCGAACCGGGACTAGCGGGAGTGAGTAGCACCGGGGAGCTGTTTTTT.

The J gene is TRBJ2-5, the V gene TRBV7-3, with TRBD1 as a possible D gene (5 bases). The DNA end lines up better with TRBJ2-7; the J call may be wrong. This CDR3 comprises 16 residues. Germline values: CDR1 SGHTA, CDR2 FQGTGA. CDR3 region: CASSTTQGKSLYEQYF. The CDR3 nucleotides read TGTGCCAGCAGCACTACCCAGGGAAAAAGTCTCTACGAGCAGTACTTC.